This T cell receptor beta chain is from a study of blood T cell repertoires in COVID-19. Germline V lookup: CDR1 SNHLY, CDR2 FYNNEI. The CDR3 runs 13 residues. With 4 bases removed from V and 5 bases from J, the gap between germline ends came to 11 bases. Profiling relied on immunoSEQ multiplex PCR, and the TCRdb table lists in-frame clones only, not all of them. The sample yields 400,000 to 450,000 clones, around 91% seen once. The sequenced sample consisted of PBMCs or T cells enriched from blood (not recorded which). The receptor comes from a man aged 30 to 45 who had recovered from COVID-19. This sequence joins TRBV2 and TRBJ2-5; D gene ambiguous. The CDR3 nucleotides read TGTGCCAGCAGTGGTTCGCCGGTTGAGACCCAGTACTTC. This codes for CASSGSPVETQYF. Based on the CDR3 plus reference TRBV2 and TRBJ2-5, the full variable domain is EPEVTQTPSHQVTQMGQEVILRCVPISNHLYFYWYRQILGQKVEFLVSFYNNEISEKSEIFDDQFSVERPDGSNFTLKIRSTKLEDSAMYFCASSGSPVETQYFGPGTRLLVL.